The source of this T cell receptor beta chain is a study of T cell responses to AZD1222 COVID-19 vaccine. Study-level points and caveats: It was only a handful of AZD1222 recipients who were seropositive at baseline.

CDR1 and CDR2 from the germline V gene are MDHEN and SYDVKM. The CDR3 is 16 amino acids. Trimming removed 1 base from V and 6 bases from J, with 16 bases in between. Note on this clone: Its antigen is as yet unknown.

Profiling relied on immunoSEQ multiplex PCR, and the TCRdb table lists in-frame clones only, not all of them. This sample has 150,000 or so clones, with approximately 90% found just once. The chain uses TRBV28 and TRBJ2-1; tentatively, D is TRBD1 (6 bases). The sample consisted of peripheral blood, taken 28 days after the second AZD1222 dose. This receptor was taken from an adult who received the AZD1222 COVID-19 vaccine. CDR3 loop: CASSLSAGVLGNEQFF. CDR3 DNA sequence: TGTGCCAGCAGTTTATCCGCAGGGGTTTTGGGCAATGAGCAGTTCTTC.